The entry below describes one T cell receptor (beta chain). Its specificity is unknown. This CDR3 region has 15 residues. Germline V gives CDR1 SEHNR, CDR2 FQNEAQ (reference sequence). Trimming at V came to 1 base and at J to 4 bases, leaving 7 bases not matched to a gene. These data come from a study of graft-versus-host responses after intestinal transplantation. TCRdb's copy holds only in-frame clones and misses some; the assay was immunoSEQ multiplex PCR. The profile shows some 90,000 clones, 92% of them singletons. V gene TRBV7-9 combines with J gene TRBJ2-7, with 7 nucleotides matching TRBD2. This clonotype originated in a human donor who was the organ donor for an intestinal transplant. Sequenced here: unstimulated CD8+ T cells sorted from spleen or lymph node cells, sampled before transplant. The CDR3 spells CASSLVDRGGYEQYF. The CDR3 DNA sequence: TGTGCCAGCAGCTTAGTAGACCGCGGGGGTTACGAGCAGTACTTC.